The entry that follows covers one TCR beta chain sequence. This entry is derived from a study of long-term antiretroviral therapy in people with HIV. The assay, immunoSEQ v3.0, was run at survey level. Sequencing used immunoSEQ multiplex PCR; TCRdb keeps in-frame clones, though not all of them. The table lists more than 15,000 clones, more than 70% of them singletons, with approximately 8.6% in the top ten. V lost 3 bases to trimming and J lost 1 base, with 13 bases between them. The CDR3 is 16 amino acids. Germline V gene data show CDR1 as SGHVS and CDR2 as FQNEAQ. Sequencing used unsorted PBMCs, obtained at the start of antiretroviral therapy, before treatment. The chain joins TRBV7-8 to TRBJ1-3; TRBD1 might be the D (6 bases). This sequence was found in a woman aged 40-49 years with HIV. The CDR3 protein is CASSLYRAHSGNTIYF. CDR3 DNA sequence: TGTGCCAGCAGCTTGTACAGGGCACATTCTGGAAACACCATATATTTT. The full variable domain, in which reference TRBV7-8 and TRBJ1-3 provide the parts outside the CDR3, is GAGVSQSPRYKVAKRGQDVALRCDPISGHVSLFWYQQALGQGPEFLTYFQNEAQLDKSGLPSDRFFAERPEGSVSTLKIQRTQQEDSAVYLCASSLYRAHSGNTIYFGEGSWLTVV.